This T cell receptor beta chain was captured by sequencing in a study of T cells expressing NK-cell markers. This CDR3 comprises 16 residues. Germline-derived CDR1 and CDR2 are GTSNPN and SVGIG (reference sequence). TCRdb re-analyzed the 5' RACE reads; it lists each CDR3 protein once, without DNA. The sample table sets out fewer than 400,000 distinct CDR3 sequences. The origin of this receptor is a woman in her fifties or sixties in good health. Sequencing was done on a sample of blood T cells: a sorted CD56 or NKG2C T cell subset, CD4+ or CD8+ T cells, or bulk PBMC T cells (not recorded which). The chain links TRBV30 to TRBJ2-2; TCRdb indicates TRBD2, and absent DNA this call remains unverified. This CDR3 reads CAWSVLAGLNTGELFF. Full variable domain (outside the CDR3, taken from reference TRBV30 and TRBJ2-2): SQTIHQWPATLVQPVGSPLSLECTVEGTSNPNLYWYRQAAGRGLQLLFYSVGIGQISSEVPQNLSASRPQDRQFILSSKKLLLSDSGFYLCAWSVLAGLNTGELFFGEGSRLTVL.